What follows are 28 T cell receptor beta chains derived from one specimen sequenced in a study of blood T cell repertoires in COVID-19. Using immunoSEQ multiplex PCR, the repertoire was profiled, and TCRdb retains in-frame clones only, with some absent. The table has 70,000 to 90,000 clones, roughly 83% seen once. Sample: peripheral blood. The receptor source for this set is a man aged 50-59 years with active COVID-19.

Here the CDR3 DNA reads TGTGCCAGCAGCCCAGCCTCCACCGGGGAAGAGACCCAGTACTTC. Its translation: CASSPASTGEETQYF. The chain has TRBV11-2 and TRBJ2-5; D is perhaps TRBD2 (5 bases). The CDR3 is 15 residues long. CDR1 SGHAT and CDR2 FQNNGV come from the germline V gene. Trimming took 5 bases from V and 3 from J, leaving 16 bases between them.

The chain uses TRBV7-2 and TRBJ1-5; D not resolved. Germline-derived CDR1 and CDR2 are SGHTA and FQGNSA. The CDR3 covers 18 residues. V gave up 1 base and J gave up 4 bases, with 20 bases separating them. DNA for the CDR3: TGTGCCAGCAGCTTAGAAGGTGGAGGGTGGAAAGATAATCAGCCCCAGCATTTT. Its translation is CASSLEGGGWKDNQPQHF.

The chain is built from TRBV9 and TRBJ2-3, with TRBD2 matching 8 bases. CDR3 size: 17 residues. Germline values: CDR1 SGDLS, CDR2 YYNGEE. Germline trimming cut 2 bases from V and 5 bases from J; bases unmatched to any gene: 13. The CDR3 here is CASSVISRGRSKDTQYF. In DNA form, the CDR3 reads TGTGCCAGCAGCGTTATTAGCCGCGGGAGGTCTAAAGATACGCAGTATTTT.

This clone was seen only a few times. The J gene is TRBJ1-3, the V gene TRBV28; tentatively, D is TRBD1 (5 bases). The CDR3 runs 17 residues. CDR1 and CDR2 (germline): MDHEN, SYDVKM. V shed 1 base and J shed 6 bases, with 19 bases lying between them. CDR3 DNA: TGTGCCAGCAGTTTATCTAACCTTTTACGCAGGGTAAACACCATATATTTT. It is translated as CASSLSNLLRRVNTIYF.

Note on this clone: The junction does not match germline at one end; this may be a read error. This chain uses TRBV5-1 with TRBJ2-3; 10 bases are a match to TRBD2. This CDR3 comprises 14 residues. CDR1 SGHRS and CDR2 YFSETQ come from the germline V gene. This CDR3 reads CASCLAGGTDTQYF. In DNA, the CDR3 is TGCGCCAGCTGCTTAGCGGGAGGAACAGATACGCAGTATTTT.

The V and J genes are TRBV6-5 and TRBJ1-2; 9 nucleotides line up with TRBD1. The CDR3 is 14 amino acids. Germline V lookup: CDR1 MNHEY, CDR2 SVGAGI. V shed 6 bases and J 4 bases; nucleotides not matched to a gene: 6. The DNA of the CDR3 is TGTGCCAGCAGACCCGGGACAGGGATCTATGGCTACACCTTC. Encoded protein: CASRPGTGIYGYTF.

The rearrangement uses TRBV27 and TRBJ1-1; D is unclear. The germline gives CDR1 MNHEY, CDR2 SMNVEV (reference sequence). The ends were cut back, 8 bases at V and 5 bases at J, with 18 bases in the middle. This CDR3 contains 14 residues. The CDR3 region has the DNA TGTGCCAGCCGCTCGGAGGAGCTGGGGACTGAAGCTTTCTTT. Residues: CASRSEELGTEAFF.

This clone was picked up one time. The CDR3 loop is CASSLTGGSPGYTF. The CDR3 DNA is TGTGCCAGCAGCTTAACAGGGGGGTCCCCTGGCTACACCTTC. The V gene is TRBV11-2, the J gene TRBJ1-2, with 8 bases identical to TRBD1. Germline CDR1 is SGHAT and CDR2 is FQNNGV. This CDR3 region has 14 residues. V shed 2 bases and J 7 bases; nucleotides not matched to a gene: 6.

This clone is a singleton in its sample. V is TRBV6-4 and J is TRBJ1-6; D not certain. Per the germline V gene, CDR1 is MRHNA and CDR2 is SNTAGT. The CDR3 spans 13 residues. The DNA for the CDR3 is TGTCTCCCCAAACCCACCCTAGGTTCACCCCTCCACTTT. This codes for CLPKPTLGSPLHF.

The rearrangement joins TRBV28 to TRBJ1-5; possible D gene TRBD1, 6 bases. Trimming left V 4 bases short and J 2 bases short, with 12 bases between. The germline V gene has CDR1 MDHEN and CDR2 SYDVKM. CDR3 length equals 15 residues. CDR3 sequence reads: CASSSPDRRNQPQHF. CDR3 in DNA: TGTGCCAGCAGTTCGCCCGACAGGCGCAATCAGCCCCAGCATTTT.

The V and J genes are TRBV27 and TRBJ1-2; 9 positions match TRBD1. The CDR3 has 14 residues. CDR1 is MNHEY, CDR2 SMNVEV, per germline (reference sequence). The V segment lost 8 bases and the J segment 9 bases; nucleotides outside the gene matches: 13. CDR3 residues: CASGYGQGYFSYTF. In DNA, the CDR3 is TGTGCCAGCGGCTACGGACAGGGGTATTTTAGCTACACCTTC.

V and J are TRBV7-2 and TRBJ2-3; no firm D call. Germline assignment: CDR1 SGHTA and CDR2 FQGNSA. This CDR3 contains 12 residues. Deletions cut 5 bases from V and 6 bases from J, with 9 bases between. The CDR3, as DNA: TGTGCCAGCAGCGCTCCCGGGGATACGCAGTATTTT. Translated: CASSAPGDTQYF.

The chain uses TRBV5-1 and TRBJ2-3; weak D call: TRBD2 (7 bases). The V end was cut by 4 bases, the J end by 5 bases, with 17 bases between. The CDR3 runs to 15 residues. Per the germline V gene, CDR1 is SGHRS and CDR2 is YFSETQ. The CDR3 DNA reads TGCGCCAGCAGCGGCGGGGGCCACGCTGGAGATACGCAGTATTTT. Encoded protein: CASSGGGHAGDTQYF. Complete variable domain (other parts from reference TRBV5-1 and TRBJ2-3): KAGVTQTPRYLIKTRGQQVTLSCSPISGHRSVSWYQQTPGQGLQFLFEYFSETQRNKGNFPGRFSGRQFSNSRSEMNVSTLELGDSALYLCASSGGGHAGDTQYFGPGTRLTVL.

The chain links TRBV5-1 to TRBJ2-3, with 13 bases that match TRBD2. CDR1 is SGHRS, CDR2 YFSETQ, per germline. V shed 0 bases and J 6 bases; nucleotides not matched to a gene: 4. The CDR3 loop spans 16 amino acids. The CDR3 spells CASSLVGGLAGDTQYF. The CDR3 region has the DNA TGCGCCAGCAGCTTGGTCGGGGGACTAGCGGGGGATACGCAGTATTTT.

This chain uses TRBV20-1 with TRBJ2-7, with a possible D match to TRBD1 (5 bases). The CDR3 contains 13 residues. Deletions cut 3 bases from V and 2 bases from J, with 11 bases between. The germline V gene has CDR1 DFQATT and CDR2 SNEGSKA (reference sequence). CDR3 loop: CSASLDTAYEQYF. The CDR3 DNA reads TGCAGTGCTAGTCTGGACACAGCCTACGAGCAGTACTTC.

This chain joins TRBV6-2 or TRBV6-3 and TRBJ2-5; TRBD2 is a possible D gene (6 bases). Germline V gene data show CDR1 as MNHEY and CDR2 as SVGEGT. V was clipped by 5 bases and J by 2 bases, with 18 bases between them. This CDR3 spans 16 amino acids. CDR3 nucleotides: TGTGCCAGCAGTGCGGGACTCCTGGCGGGGCAAGAGACCCAGTACTTC. Translated, it gives CASSAGLLAGQETQYF.

The chain couples TRBV10-3 to TRBJ1-6, with a weak D call TRBD1 (6 bases). V dropped 4 bases and J dropped 0 bases, with 10 bases sitting between them. There are 16 residues in the CDR3. The germline V gene encodes CDR1 ENHRY and CDR2 SYGVKD. CDR3 coding DNA: TGTGCCATCAGTGCGGACAGATTCTCCTATAATTCACCCCTCCACTTT. Translation: CAISADRFSYNSPLHF.

This clone was counted between two and nine times. The CDR3 reads CASSGSGTGVYGYTF. CDR3 in DNA: TGTGCCAGCAGCGGCTCCGGGACAGGAGTCTATGGCTACACCTTC. The chain employs TRBV5-6 and TRBJ1-2; 8 nucleotides agree with TRBD1. The CDR3 is made up of 15 amino acids. From germline, CDR1 is SGHDT and CDR2 YYEEEE. J lost 4 bases, V lost 4 bases, and 9 bases had no gene match.

The V and J genes are TRBV11-2 and TRBJ2-7; D may be TRBD1 (6 bases). Deletions cut 2 bases from V and 3 bases from J, with 20 bases between. CDR1 and CDR2 from the germline V gene are SGHAT and FQNNGV. CDR3 size: 17 residues. Here the CDR3 DNA reads TGTGCCAGCAGCTTATTAAACGCCGGGACATCAATCTACGAGCAGTACTTC. Translated: CASSLLNAGTSIYEQYF.

The V gene is TRBV4-1, the J gene TRBJ2-3, with 9 positions matching TRBD2. Germline V gives CDR1 MGHRA, CDR2 YSYEKL. The ends lost 4 bases at V and 6 bases at J; junction bases unmatched: 20. This CDR3 has 19 residues. The CDR3 DNA follows: TGCGCCAGCAGCCGTCGAGCGGGAGGTCCAGGGGGGGCCGTGGATACGCAGTATTTT. Residues: CASSRRAGGPGGAVDTQYF.

V and J are TRBV7-8 and TRBJ2-5; perhaps TRBD1 as D (6 bases). CDR3 size: 16 residues. Germline-derived CDR1 and CDR2 are SGHVS and FQNEAQ. The germline V and J ends were trimmed by 5 bases and 3 bases, with 19 bases remaining between them. CDR3: CASSLLNPGAEETQYF. The CDR3, as DNA: TGTGCCAGCAGCCTTCTCAACCCAGGGGCTGAAGAGACCCAGTACTTC.

The chain links TRBV19 to TRBJ2-3; 10 bases map to TRBD1. V gave up 1 base and J gave up 3 bases; unmatched junction bases: 7. This CDR3 is 17 amino acids long. Germline V gene data show CDR1 as LNHDA and CDR2 as SQIVND (reference sequence). CDR3: CASSIAAGTGVTDTQYF. Here the CDR3 DNA reads TGTGCCAGTAGTATAGCCGCCGGGACAGGGGTAACAGATACGCAGTATTTT.

The chain links TRBV5-6 to TRBJ2-2; 9 nucleotides align to TRBD2. This CDR3 comprises 15 residues. The junction had 4 bases not matched to a gene; V was cut back by 1 base and J by 6 bases. From germline, CDR1 is SGHDT and CDR2 YYEEEE. The DNA of the CDR3 is TGTGCCAGCAGCTTGTTACTAGCGGGCCCCGGGGAGCTGTTTTTT. Residues: CASSLLLAGPGELFF.

The rearrangement uses TRBV4-3 and TRBJ2-7, with 8 bases identical to TRBD2. The CDR3 is 14 amino acids. Germline V gene sequence: CDR1 LGHNA, CDR2 YSLEER. The V segment lost 6 bases and the J segment 5 bases; nucleotides outside the gene matches: 9. The CDR3 spells CASSRLASSDEQYF. The CDR3 DNA reads as TGCGCCAGCAGTCGACTAGCGTCATCCGACGAGCAGTACTTC.

This chain uses TRBV27 with TRBJ2-7; TRBD1 agrees at 8 bases. Trimming removed 3 bases from V and 2 bases from J; junction bases left unmatched: 3. The CDR3 sequence is 14 residues long. Germline values: CDR1 MNHEY, CDR2 SMNVEV (reference sequence). This CDR3 reads CASSFQGATYEQYF. DNA of the CDR3: TGTGCCAGCAGTTTCCAGGGGGCCACCTACGAGCAGTACTTC.

The chain joins TRBV6-6 to TRBJ2-1; D ambiguous. CDR3 size: 14 residues. V gave up 4 bases and J gave up 0 bases, with 7 bases separating them. Germline V lookup: CDR1 MNHNY, CDR2 SVGAGI (reference sequence). The CDR3 sequence: CASSLPGSYNEQFF. The CDR3 DNA reads as TGTGCCAGCAGTTTACCGGGCTCCTACAATGAGCAGTTCTTC.

V is TRBV29-1 and J is TRBJ2-5; a possible D gene is TRBD1 (6 bases). The CDR3 has 15 amino acids. Trimming left V 5 bases short and J 1 base short, with 17 bases between. In germline, CDR1 is SQVTM, CDR2 ANQGSEA. CDR3 sequence reads: CSVTGIRLIQETQYF. The CDR3 bases are TGCAGCGTTACAGGGATCAGACTAATCCAAGAGACCCAGTACTTC.

The chain employs TRBV14 and TRBJ1-1, with D unresolved. In germline, CDR1 is SGHDN, CDR2 FVKESK. V was pared by 2 bases and J by 1 base, with 5 bases between. The CDR3 covers 13 residues. CDR3 nucleotide sequence: TGTGCCAGCAGCCAAATACAGAACACTGAAGCTTTCTTT. As protein: CASSQIQNTEAFF.